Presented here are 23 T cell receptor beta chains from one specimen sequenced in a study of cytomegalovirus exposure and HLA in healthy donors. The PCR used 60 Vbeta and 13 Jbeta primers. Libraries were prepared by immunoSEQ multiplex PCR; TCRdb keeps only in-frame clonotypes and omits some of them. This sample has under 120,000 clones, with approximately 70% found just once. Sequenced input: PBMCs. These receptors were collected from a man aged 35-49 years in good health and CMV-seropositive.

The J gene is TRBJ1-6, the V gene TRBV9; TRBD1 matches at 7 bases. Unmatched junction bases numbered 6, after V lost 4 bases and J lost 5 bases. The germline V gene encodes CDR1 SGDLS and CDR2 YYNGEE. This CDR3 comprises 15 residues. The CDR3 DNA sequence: TGTGCCAGCAGCCTTGACAGGGCGGATAATTCACCCCTCCACTTT. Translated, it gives CASSLDRADNSPLHF.

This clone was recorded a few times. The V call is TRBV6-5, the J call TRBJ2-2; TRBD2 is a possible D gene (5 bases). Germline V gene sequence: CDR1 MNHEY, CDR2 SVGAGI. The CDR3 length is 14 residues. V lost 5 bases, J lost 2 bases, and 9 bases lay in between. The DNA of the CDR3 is TGTGCCAGCAGTCGCGGACTCAACACCGGGGAGCTGTTTTTT. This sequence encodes CASSRGLNTGELFF.

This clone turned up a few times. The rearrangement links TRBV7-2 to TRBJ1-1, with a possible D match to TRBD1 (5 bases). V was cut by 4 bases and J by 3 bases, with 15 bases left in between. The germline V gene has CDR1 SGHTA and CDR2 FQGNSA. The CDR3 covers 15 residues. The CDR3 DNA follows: TGTGCCAGCAGCTCGTGGGGGGGAAGGGACACTGAAGCTTTCTTT. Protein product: CASSSWGGRDTEAFF.

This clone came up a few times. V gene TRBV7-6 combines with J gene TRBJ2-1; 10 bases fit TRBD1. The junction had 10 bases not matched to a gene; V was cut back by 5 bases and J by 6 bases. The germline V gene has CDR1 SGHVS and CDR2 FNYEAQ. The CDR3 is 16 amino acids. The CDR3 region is CASSRPRGQGPNEQFF. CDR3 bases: TGTGCCAGCAGCCGACCAAGGGGACAGGGGCCCAATGAGCAGTTCTTC.

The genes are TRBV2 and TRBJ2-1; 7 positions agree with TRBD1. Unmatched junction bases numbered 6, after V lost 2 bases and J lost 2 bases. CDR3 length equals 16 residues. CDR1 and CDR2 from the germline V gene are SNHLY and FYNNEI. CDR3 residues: CASSERGQDPYNEQFF. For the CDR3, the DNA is TGTGCCAGCAGTGAAAGAGGACAGGACCCCTACAATGAGCAGTTCTTC. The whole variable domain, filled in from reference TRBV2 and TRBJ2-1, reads EPEVTQTPSHQVTQMGQEVILRCVPISNHLYFYWYRQILGQKVEFLVSFYNNEISEKSEIFDDQFSVERPDGSNFTLKIRSTKLEDSAMYFCASSERGQDPYNEQFFGPGTRLTVL.

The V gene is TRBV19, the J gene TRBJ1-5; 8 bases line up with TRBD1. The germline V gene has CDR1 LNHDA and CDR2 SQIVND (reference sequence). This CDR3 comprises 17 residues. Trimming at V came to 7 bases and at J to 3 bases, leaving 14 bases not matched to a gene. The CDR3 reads CASTLLPGQVHNQPQHF. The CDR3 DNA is TGTGCCAGTACCTTACTACCGGGACAGGTGCACAATCAGCCCCAGCATTTT.

CDR3 residues: CASETGGGNTEAFF. In DNA form, the CDR3 reads TGTGCCAGTGAGACAGGGGGTGGAAACACTGAAGCTTTCTTT. The genes are TRBV19 and TRBJ1-1, with 9 bases that match TRBD1. CDR1 and CDR2 from the germline V gene are LNHDA and SQIVND (reference sequence). V lost 8 bases, J lost 2 bases, and 6 bases stayed unmatched. The CDR3 loop spans 14 amino acids.

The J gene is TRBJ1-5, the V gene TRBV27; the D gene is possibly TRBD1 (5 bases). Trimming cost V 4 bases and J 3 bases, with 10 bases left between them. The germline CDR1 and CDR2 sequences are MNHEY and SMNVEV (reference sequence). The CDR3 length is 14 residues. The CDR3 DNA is TGTGCCAGCAGTTATCAGGGCATCAATCAGCCCCAGCATTTT. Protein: CASSYQGINQPQHF.

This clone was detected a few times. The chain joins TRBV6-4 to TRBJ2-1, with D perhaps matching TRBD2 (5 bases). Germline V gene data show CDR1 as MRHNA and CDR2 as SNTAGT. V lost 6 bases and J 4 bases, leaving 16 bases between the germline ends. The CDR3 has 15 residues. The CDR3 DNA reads TGTGCCAGCAGCGACATTGTTGGGAGTTACAATGAGCAGTTCTTC. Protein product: CASSDIVGSYNEQFF.

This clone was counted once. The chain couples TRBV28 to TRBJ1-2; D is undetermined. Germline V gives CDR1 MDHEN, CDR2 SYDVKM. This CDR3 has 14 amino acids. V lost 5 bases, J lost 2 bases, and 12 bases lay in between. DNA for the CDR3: TGTGCCAGCAGTCCGTGGACGGGGAACTATGGCTACACCTTC. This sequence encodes CASSPWTGNYGYTF.

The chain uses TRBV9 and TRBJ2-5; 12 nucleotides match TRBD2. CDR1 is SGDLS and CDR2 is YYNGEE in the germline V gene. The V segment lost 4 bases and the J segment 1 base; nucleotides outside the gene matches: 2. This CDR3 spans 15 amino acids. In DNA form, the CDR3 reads TGTGCCAGCAGCATGGGACTAGCGGGCCAAGAGACCCAGTACTTC. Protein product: CASSMGLAGQETQYF.

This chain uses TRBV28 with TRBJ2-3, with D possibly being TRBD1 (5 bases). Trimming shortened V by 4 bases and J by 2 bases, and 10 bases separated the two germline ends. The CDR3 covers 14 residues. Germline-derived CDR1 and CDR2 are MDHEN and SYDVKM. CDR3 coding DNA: TGTGCCAGCAGTTCCCGACAGTACACAGATACGCAGTATTTT. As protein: CASSSRQYTDTQYF. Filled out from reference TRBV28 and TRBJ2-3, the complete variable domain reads DVKVTQSSRYLVKRTGEKVFLECVQDMDHENMFWYRQDPGLGLRLIYFSYDVKMKEKGDIPEGYSVSREKKERFSLILESASTNQTSMYLCASSSRQYTDTQYFGPGTRLTVL.

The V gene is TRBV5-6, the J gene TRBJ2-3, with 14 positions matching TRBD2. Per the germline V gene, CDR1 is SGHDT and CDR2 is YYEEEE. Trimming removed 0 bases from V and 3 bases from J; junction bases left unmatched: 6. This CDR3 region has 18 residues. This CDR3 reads CASSLAGTSGSGTDTQYF. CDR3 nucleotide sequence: TGTGCCAGCAGCTTGGCCGGGACTAGCGGGAGCGGGACAGATACGCAGTATTTT.

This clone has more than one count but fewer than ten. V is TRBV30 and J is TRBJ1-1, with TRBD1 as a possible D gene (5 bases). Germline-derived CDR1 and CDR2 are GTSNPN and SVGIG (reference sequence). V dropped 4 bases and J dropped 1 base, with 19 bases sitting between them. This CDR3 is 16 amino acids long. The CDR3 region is CAWIRGSWGGNTEAFF. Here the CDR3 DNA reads TGTGCCTGGATACGTGGCTCCTGGGGGGGGAACACTGAAGCTTTCTTT.

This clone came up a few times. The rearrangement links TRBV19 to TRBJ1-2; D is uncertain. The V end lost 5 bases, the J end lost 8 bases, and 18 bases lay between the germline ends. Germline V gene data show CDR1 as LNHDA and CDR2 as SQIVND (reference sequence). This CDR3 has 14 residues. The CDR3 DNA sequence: TGTGCCAGTAGTCCGCTGGGAGGCGGCGGAGGCTACACCTTC. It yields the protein CASSPLGGGGGYTF. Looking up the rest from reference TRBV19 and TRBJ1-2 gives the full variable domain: DGGITQSPKYLFRKEGQNVTLSCEQNLNHDAMYWYRQDPGQGLRLIYYSQIVNDFQKGDIAEGYSVSREKKESFPLTVTSAQKNPTAFYLCASSPLGGGGGYTFGSGTRLTVV.

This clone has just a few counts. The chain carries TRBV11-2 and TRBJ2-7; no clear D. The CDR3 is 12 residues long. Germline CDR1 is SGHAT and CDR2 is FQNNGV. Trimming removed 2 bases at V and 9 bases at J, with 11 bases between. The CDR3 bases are TGTGCCAGCAGCTTAAACCAGATAGCGCAGTACTTC. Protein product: CASSLNQIAQYF.

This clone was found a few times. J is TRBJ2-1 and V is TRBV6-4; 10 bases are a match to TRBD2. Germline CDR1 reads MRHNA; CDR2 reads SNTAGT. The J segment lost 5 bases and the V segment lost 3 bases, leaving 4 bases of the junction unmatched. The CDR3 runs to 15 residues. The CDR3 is CASSELAGEDNEQFF. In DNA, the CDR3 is TGTGCCAGCAGTGAGCTAGCGGGAGAGGACAATGAGCAGTTCTTC.

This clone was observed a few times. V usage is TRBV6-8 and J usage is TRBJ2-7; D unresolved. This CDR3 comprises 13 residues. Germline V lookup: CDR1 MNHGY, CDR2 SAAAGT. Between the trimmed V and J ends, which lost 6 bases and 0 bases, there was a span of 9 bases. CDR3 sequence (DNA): TGTGCCAGCAGAGGAGACTCCTCCTACGAGCAGTACGTC. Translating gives CASRGDSSYEQYV.

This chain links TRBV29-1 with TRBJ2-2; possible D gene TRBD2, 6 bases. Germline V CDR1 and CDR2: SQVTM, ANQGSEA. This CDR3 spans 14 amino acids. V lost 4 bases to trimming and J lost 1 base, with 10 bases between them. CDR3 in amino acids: CSVGSGQNTGELFF. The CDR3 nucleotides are TGCAGCGTTGGTAGCGGTCAGAACACCGGGGAGCTGTTTTTT.

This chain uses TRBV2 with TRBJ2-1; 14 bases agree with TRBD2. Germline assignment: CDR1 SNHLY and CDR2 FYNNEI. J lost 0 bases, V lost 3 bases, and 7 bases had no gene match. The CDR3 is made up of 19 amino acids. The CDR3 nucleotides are TGTGCCAGCAGTGACCCGGGACTAGCGGGGGAGAGCTCCTACAATGAGCAGTTCTTC. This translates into CASSDPGLAGESSYNEQFF.

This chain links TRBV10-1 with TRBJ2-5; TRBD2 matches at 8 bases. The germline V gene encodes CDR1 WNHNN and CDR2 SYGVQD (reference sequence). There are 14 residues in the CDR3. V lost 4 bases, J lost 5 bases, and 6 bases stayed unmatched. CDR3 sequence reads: CASSAGLARETQYF. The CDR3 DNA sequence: TGCGCCAGCAGTGCCGGACTAGCTCGGGAGACCCAGTACTTC.

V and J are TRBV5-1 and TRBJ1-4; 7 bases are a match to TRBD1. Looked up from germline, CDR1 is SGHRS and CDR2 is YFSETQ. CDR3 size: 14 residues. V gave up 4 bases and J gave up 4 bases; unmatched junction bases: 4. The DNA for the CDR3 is TGCGCCAGCAGCCCGACAGGGCTTAATGAAAAACTGTTTTTT. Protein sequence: CASSPTGLNEKLFF.

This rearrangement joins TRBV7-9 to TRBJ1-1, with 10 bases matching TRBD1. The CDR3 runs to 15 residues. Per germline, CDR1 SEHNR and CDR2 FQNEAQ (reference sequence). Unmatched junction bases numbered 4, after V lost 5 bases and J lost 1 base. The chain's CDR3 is CASSPGTGENTEAFF. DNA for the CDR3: TGTGCCAGCAGCCCCGGGACAGGGGAGAACACTGAAGCTTTCTTT.